Sequencing of this TCR beta chain was carried out in a study of shared clonotypes between healthy human individuals. Sequenced by immunoSEQ multiplex PCR; TCRdb stores in-frame clones only, minus some. Of 2 million to 2.5 million clones detected, approximately 95% appear once; the ten largest clones hold 0.13%. CDR3 length: 13 residues. J was trimmed by 6 bases and V by 2 bases; bases with no gene match: 2. Germline CDR1 and CDR2: KGHSH and LQKENI. This chain links TRBV18 with TRBJ2-5, with 8 bases that match TRBD1. This receptor was taken from a man between 18 and 35 years old in good health. Sequenced sample: naive CD4+ T cells sorted from blood. As for subset: CD45RA+ positively selected. DNA of the CDR3: TGTGCCAGCTCACCAGGACAGGGAAAGACCCAGTACTTC. Protein sequence: CASSPGQGKTQYF.